The 15 T cell receptor beta chains below come from one sample, sequenced in a study of cytomegalovirus exposure and HLA in healthy donors (dated by TCRdb to the late 2010s). Libraries came from the immunoSEQ multiplex PCR assay. For the multiplex PCR, a mixture combining 60 forward primers for TCR Vbeta segments and 13 reverse primers for TCR Jbeta segments was used. TCRdb re-hosts the immuneACCESS table, in-frame sequences only. Its copies lack some clones; in the studies checked, an unresolved V gene accounts for under half of them, and the cause for the rest is not known. Across this sample there are over 200,000 clones, with about 80% seen only once. The ten biggest clones cover around 2.9% of the sample. The sequenced sample consisted of PBMCs. The receptors derive from a woman in her sixties in good health and CMV-seropositive.

This chain joins TRBV7-2 and TRBJ2-7; the match to TRBD1 covers 9 bases. Trimming at V came to 5 bases and at J to 1 base, leaving 6 bases not matched to a gene. The CDR3 contains 15 residues. CDR1 is SGHTA, CDR2 FQGNSA, per germline. CDR3 sequence (DNA): TGTGCCAGCAGCCAAACAGGGGGCAGGTCCTACGAGCAGTACTTC. Residues: CASSQTGGRSYEQYF.

The chain uses TRBV10-3 and TRBJ2-1; 11 bases map to TRBD2. V was clipped by 6 bases and J by 2 bases; unmatched bases: 3. The length of the CDR3 is 15 residues. CDR1 is ENHRY and CDR2 is SYGVKD in the germline V gene. The CDR3 here is CAISLSGGAYNEQFF. CDR3 DNA: TGTGCCATCAGCCTTAGCGGGGGGGCCTACAATGAGCAGTTCTTC.

This clone was counted only a few times. V and J are TRBV28 and TRBJ2-7, with 7 positions matching TRBD1. V was pared by 0 bases and J by 1 base, with 9 bases of the junction left unmatched. In germline, CDR1 is MDHEN, CDR2 SYDVKM. The CDR3 has 17 amino acids. In DNA form, the CDR3 reads TGTGCCAGCAGTTTATGGTCGTCGGGCAGGGGGTCCTACGAGCAGTACTTC. As protein: CASSLWSSGRGSYEQYF.

The CDR3 nucleotides read TGTGCCACCAGGCTAGCGGGAGTCGGTGAGCAGTTCTTC. It codes for CATRLAGVGEQFF. The rearrangement joins TRBV15 to TRBJ2-1; TRBD2 matches 10 bases. The CDR3 runs 13 residues. Germline V gene lookup returns CDR1 LNHNV and CDR2 YYDKDF (reference sequence). V was pared by 6 bases and J by 9 bases, with 5 bases of the junction left unmatched.

V and J are TRBV30 and TRBJ1-5; 8 bases align to TRBD1. Germline CDR1 reads GTSNPN; CDR2 reads SVGIG (reference sequence). The CDR3 covers 15 residues. Unmatched junction bases numbered 12, after V lost 4 bases and J lost 7 bases. The CDR3 region has the DNA TGTGCCTGGAACAACGCAGGGGGCGCCGGGCAGCCCCAGCATTTT. Translating gives CAWNNAGGAGQPQHF.

This chain uses TRBV9 with TRBJ2-7, with D tentatively TRBD1 (6 bases). This CDR3 has 15 residues. Germline loops: CDR1 SGDLS, CDR2 YYNGEE. The V end lost 0 bases, the J end lost 5 bases, and 15 bases lay between the germline ends. Here the CDR3 reads CASSVASRGWDEQYF. CDR3 nucleotides: TGTGCCAGCAGCGTAGCTAGTAGGGGGTGGGACGAGCAGTACTTC.

This chain links TRBV15 with TRBJ2-2; D gene uncertain. CDR3 length: 15 residues. Trimming removed 3 bases at V and 2 bases at J, with 10 bases between. Germline assignment: CDR1 LNHNV and CDR2 YYDKDF (reference sequence). The CDR3 loop reads CATSSERQNTGELFF. CDR3 bases: TGTGCCACCAGCAGCGAGAGACAAAACACCGGGGAGCTGTTTTTT.

This clone has only a few counts. The chain employs TRBV6-6 and TRBJ2-6; 8 positions match TRBD1. The germline gives CDR1 MNHNY, CDR2 SVGAGI (reference sequence). Unmatched junction bases numbered 0, after V lost 2 bases and J lost 0 bases. The CDR3 has 16 residues. The CDR3, as DNA: TGTGCCAGCAGTTACACAGGGGGCTCTGGGGCCAACGTCCTGACTTTC. It encodes CASSYTGGSGANVLTF.

V usage is TRBV7-2 and J usage is TRBJ2-5; 12 positions agree with TRBD2. The CDR3 loop spans 15 amino acids. V shed 2 bases and J 4 bases; nucleotides not matched to a gene: 2. Germline lookup yields CDR1 SGHTA and CDR2 FQGNSA. The CDR3: CASSLQLAGGETQYF. Written as DNA, the CDR3 is TGTGCCAGCAGCTTACAACTAGCGGGGGGAGAGACCCAGTACTTC.

The chain combines TRBV4-3 with TRBJ2-5; D not certain. The V gene's germline CDR1 is LGHNA and CDR2 YSLEER. Between the trimmed V and J ends, which lost 5 bases and 1 base, there was a span of 8 bases. The CDR3 spans 13 residues. CDR3 amino acids: CASSEYVQETQYF. CDR3 bases: TGCGCCAGCAGCGAGTACGTCCAAGAGACCCAGTACTTC.

CDR3 sequence (DNA): TGTGCCAGCAGCTCACAGGGGATCGATCAGCCCCAGCATTTT. It translates to CASSSQGIDQPQHF. The chain couples TRBV7-9 to TRBJ1-5, with TRBD1 matching over 7 bases. CDR1 is SEHNR and CDR2 is FQNEAQ in the germline V gene (reference sequence). This CDR3 contains 14 residues. Trimming at V came to 4 bases and at J to 5 bases, leaving 5 bases not matched to a gene.

The rearrangement links TRBV9 to TRBJ2-5; TRBD2 aligns across 11 bases. Germline CDR1 is SGDLS and CDR2 is YYNGEE. This CDR3 is built from 16 residues. V trimming: 4 bases; J trimming: 1 base; junction bases outside the gene matches: 6. This CDR3 is CASSPRTSGPQETQYF. The CDR3 DNA reads TGTGCCAGCAGCCCCAGGACTAGCGGGCCCCAAGAGACCCAGTACTTC.

The chain has TRBV30 and TRBJ2-4; 8 bases align to TRBD1. Germline V CDR1 and CDR2: GTSNPN, SVGIG (reference sequence). V was pared by 4 bases and J by 4 bases, with 6 bases of the junction left unmatched. This CDR3 is built from 14 residues. In nucleotides, the CDR3 is TGTGCCTGGACCCATAGGGACAGGAAAAACATTCAGTACTTC. This codes for CAWTHRDRKNIQYF. The whole variable domain, filled in from reference TRBV30 and TRBJ2-4, reads SQTIHQWPATLVQPVGSPLSLECTVEGTSNPNLYWYRQAAGRGLQLLFYSVGIGQISSEVPQNLSASRPQDRQFILSSKKLLLSDSGFYLCAWTHRDRKNIQYFGAGTRLSVL.

The genes are TRBV4-1 and TRBJ2-5; D might be TRBD1 (6 bases). Trimming pared 1 base from V and 2 bases from J, leaving 17 bases between. Germline loops: CDR1 MGHRA, CDR2 YSYEKL. This CDR3 contains 17 residues. The CDR3 protein is CASSQGGRTARQETQYF. DNA of the CDR3: TGCGCCAGCAGCCAAGGGGGTCGGACAGCTAGACAAGAGACCCAGTACTTC.

This clone occurred once. The rearrangement links TRBV6-1 to TRBJ2-7; 8 bases map to TRBD1. This CDR3 region has 14 residues. V shed 8 bases and J 4 bases; nucleotides not matched to a gene: 10. Germline CDR1 is MNHNS and CDR2 is SASEGT. Here the CDR3 DNA reads TGTGCCAGCGGGAGGACAGGGAATTTGTACGAGCAGTACTTC. The encoded protein is CASGRTGNLYEQYF.